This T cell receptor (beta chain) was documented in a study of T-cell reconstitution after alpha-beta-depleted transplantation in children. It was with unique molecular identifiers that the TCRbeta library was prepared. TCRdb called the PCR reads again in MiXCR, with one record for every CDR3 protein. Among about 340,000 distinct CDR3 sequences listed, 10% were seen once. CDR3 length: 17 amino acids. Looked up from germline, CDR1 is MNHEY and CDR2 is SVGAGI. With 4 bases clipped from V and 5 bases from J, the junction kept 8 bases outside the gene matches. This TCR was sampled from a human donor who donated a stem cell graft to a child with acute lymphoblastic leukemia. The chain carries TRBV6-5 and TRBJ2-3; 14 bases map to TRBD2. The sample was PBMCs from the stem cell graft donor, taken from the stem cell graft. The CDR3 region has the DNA TGTGCCAGCAGTTCAGTGGGACTAGCGGGAGCTATAGATACGCAGTATTTT. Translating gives CASSSVGLAGAIDTQYF.